The 3 T cell receptor beta chains below come from one sample, sequenced in a study of shared clonotypes between healthy human individuals. It was CD45RO-negative cells, positively selected for CCR7, that made up naive CD8 cells, with terminally differentiated effector memory CD45RA+ cells excluded. The repertoire was sequenced with immunoSEQ multiplex PCR; TCRdb's copy has only in-frame clones and lacks some. The sample includes under 850,000 clones, 92% of them seen just once. Sequencing used naive CD8+ T cells sorted from blood. The receptors stem from a man aged 30-40 years in good health.

This chain joins TRBV5-5 and TRBJ1-4, with D hard to call. CDR3 length: 15 residues. V was clipped by 4 bases and J by 0 bases, with 10 bases between them. Germline CDR1 reads SGHKS; CDR2 reads YYEKEE (reference sequence). The CDR3 spells CASSPYRPTNEKLFF. The CDR3 bases are TGTGCCAGCAGCCCGTACAGACCAACTAATGAAAAACTGTTTTTT. The whole variable domain, remainder taken from reference TRBV5-5 and TRBJ1-4, is DAGVTQSPTHLIKTRGQQVTLRCSPISGHKSVSWYQQVLGQGPQFIFQYYEKEERGRGNFPDRFSARQFPNYSSELNVNALLLGDSALYLCASSPYRPTNEKLFFGSGTQLSVL.

The table lists this clone with a count of one. The chain links TRBV7-6 to TRBJ2-7; D is unresolved. The CDR3 runs to 14 residues. V lost 1 base and J lost 0, with 7 bases in between. Germline V lookup: CDR1 SGHVS, CDR2 FNYEAQ. CDR3 nucleotide sequence: TGTGCCAGCAGCTTAGAGACAAACTCCTACGAGCAGTACTTC. This encodes CASSLETNSYEQYF.

This clone was picked up one time. The chain couples TRBV27 to TRBJ1-1; tentatively, D is TRBD1 (6 bases). This CDR3 region has 13 residues. The germline V gene has CDR1 MNHEY and CDR2 SMNVEV (reference sequence). V was shortened by 6 bases and J by 1 base, with 9 bases between the two germline ends. CDR3: CASRRTANTEAFF. DNA of the CDR3: TGTGCCAGCAGGCGGACAGCGAACACTGAAGCTTTCTTT.